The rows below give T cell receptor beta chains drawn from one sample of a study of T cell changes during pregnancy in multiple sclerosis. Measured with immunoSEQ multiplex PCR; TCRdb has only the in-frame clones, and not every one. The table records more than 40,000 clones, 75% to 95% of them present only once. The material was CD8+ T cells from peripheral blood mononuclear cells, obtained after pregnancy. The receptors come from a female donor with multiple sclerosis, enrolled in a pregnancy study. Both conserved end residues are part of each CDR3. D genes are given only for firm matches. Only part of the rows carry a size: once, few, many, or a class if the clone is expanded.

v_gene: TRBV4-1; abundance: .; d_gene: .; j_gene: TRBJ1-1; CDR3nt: TGCGCCAGCAGCCAAGGGACTCTGAACACTGAAGCTTTCTTT; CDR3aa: CASSQGTLNTEAFF
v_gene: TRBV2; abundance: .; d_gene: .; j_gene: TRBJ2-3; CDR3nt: TGTGCCAGCGGAACAGGCTTTGGAGATACGCAGTATTTT; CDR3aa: CASGTGFGDTQYF
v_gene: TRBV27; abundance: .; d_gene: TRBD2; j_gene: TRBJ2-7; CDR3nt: TGTGCCAGCAATCCCCCCCCGGGACTAGCAGGACGCGAGCAGTACTTC; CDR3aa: CASNPPPGLAGREQYF
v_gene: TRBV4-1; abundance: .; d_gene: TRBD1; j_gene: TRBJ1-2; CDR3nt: TGCGCCAGCAGCCAAGAATGGTCCGGCCAGGGGGCCCACTATGGCTACACCTTC; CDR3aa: CASSQEWSGQGAHYGYTF
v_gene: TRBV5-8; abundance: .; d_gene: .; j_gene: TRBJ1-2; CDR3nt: TGTGCCAGCAGCTTGTATTCAAATAGCTATGGCTACACCTTC; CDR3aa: CASSLYSNSYGYTF
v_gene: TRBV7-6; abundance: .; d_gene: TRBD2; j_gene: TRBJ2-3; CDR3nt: TGTGCCAGCAGCTCCCGGACTAGCGACAACACAGATACGCAGTATTTT; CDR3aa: CASSSRTSDNTDTQYF
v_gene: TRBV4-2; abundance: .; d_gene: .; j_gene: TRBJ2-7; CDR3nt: TGTGCCAGCAGCCAAGACCCCGGCCCGGGCTACGAGCAGTACTTC; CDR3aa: CASSQDPGPGYEQYF
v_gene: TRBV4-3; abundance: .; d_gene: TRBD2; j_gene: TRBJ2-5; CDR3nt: TGCGCCAGCAGCCAAGATTGGGGGGGGATTGAGACCCAGTACTTC; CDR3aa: CASSQDWGGIETQYF
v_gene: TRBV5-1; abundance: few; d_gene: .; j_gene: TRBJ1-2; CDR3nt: TGCGCCAGCAGCTTGTGGGCAGGGTATGGCTACACCTTC; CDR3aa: CASSLWAGYGYTF
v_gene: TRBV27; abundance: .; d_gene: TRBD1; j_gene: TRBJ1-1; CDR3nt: TGTGCCAGCAGTTACAGGGGGAACACTGAAGCTTTCTTT; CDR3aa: CASSYRGNTEAFF
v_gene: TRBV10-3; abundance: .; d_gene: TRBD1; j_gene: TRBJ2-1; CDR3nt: TGTGCCATCAGACGGACAGGGGAAGGGTACAACTACAATGAGCAGTTCTTC; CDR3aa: CAIRRTGEGYNYNEQFF
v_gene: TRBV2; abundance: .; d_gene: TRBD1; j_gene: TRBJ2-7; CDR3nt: TGTGCCAGCACCCAGGGACAGGGGGTTTACGAGCAGTACTTC; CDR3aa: CASTQGQGVYEQYF
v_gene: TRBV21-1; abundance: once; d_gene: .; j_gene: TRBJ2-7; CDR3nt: TGTGCCAGCAGCAAAGCCAACAGGGGCTTTGATAGCGGGAGTTACTACGAGCAGTACTTC; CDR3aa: CASSKANRGFDSGSYYEQYF
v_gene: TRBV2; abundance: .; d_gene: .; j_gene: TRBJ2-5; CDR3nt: TGTGCCAGCAGCTTACGGGGGGCCCTACAAGAGACCCAGTACTTC; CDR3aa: CASSLRGALQETQYF
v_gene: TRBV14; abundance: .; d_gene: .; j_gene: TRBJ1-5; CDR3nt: TGTGCCAGCAGCCAGTTGAAGGGAGCGGATCAGCCCCAGCATTTT; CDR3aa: CASSQLKGADQPQHF
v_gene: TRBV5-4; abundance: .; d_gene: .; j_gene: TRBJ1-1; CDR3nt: TGTGCCAGCAGCTTGGCCGGGACTTGGAACACTGAAGCTTTCTTT; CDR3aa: CASSLAGTWNTEAFF
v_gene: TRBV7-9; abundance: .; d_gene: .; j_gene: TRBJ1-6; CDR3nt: TGTGCCAGCAGCTTAACGCCCTCCCGGGGTCATAATTCACCCCTCCACTTT; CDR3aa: CASSLTPSRGHNSPLHF
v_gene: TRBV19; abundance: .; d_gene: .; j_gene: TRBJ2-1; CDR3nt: TGTGCCAGTAGTATCTCCGGGTATGAGCAGTTCTTC; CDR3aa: CASSISGYEQFF
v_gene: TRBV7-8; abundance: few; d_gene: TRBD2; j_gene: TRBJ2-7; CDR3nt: TGTGCCAGCAGCCCCCGGCGGGGGTCCTACGAGCAGTACTTC; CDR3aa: CASSPRRGSYEQYF
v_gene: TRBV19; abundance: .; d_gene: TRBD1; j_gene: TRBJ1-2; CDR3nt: TGTGCCACGATACCCGGGACAGGAAACTATGGCTACACCTTC; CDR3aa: CATIPGTGNYGYTF
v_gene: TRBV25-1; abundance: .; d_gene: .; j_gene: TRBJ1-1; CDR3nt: TGTGCCAGCAGTGACCCCGACAGTAAAAGAAACACTGAAGCTTTCTTT; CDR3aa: CASSDPDSKRNTEAFF
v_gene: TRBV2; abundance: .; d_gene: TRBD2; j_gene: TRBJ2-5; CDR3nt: TGTGCCAGCAGGCCGGGACTAGCGTTACAAGAGACCCAGTACTTC; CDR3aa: CASRPGLALQETQYF
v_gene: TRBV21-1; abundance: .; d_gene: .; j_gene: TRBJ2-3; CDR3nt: TGTGCCAGCGGAGAGGACAGGGGGCACACAGATACGCAGTATTTT; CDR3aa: CASGEDRGHTDTQYF
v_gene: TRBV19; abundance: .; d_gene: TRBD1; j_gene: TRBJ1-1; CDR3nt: TGTGCCAGTAGTAGGGACAGCGGACTCACTGAAGCTTTCTTT; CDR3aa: CASSRDSGLTEAFF
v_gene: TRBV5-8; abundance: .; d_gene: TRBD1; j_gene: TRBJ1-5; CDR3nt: TGTGCCAGCAGCTTGGGGACAGGGGGCGAGCCCCAGCATTTT; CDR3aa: CASSLGTGGEPQHF
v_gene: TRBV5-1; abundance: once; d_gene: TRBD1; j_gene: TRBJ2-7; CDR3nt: TGCGCCAGCAGCTTACAGGGACAGGGTCCCTACGAGCAGTACTTC; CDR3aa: CASSLQGQGPYEQYF
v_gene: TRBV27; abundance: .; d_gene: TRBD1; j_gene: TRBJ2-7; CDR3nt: TGTGCCAGCAGTTTAGGCAGGGGGTACGAGCAGTACTTC; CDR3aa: CASSLGRGYEQYF
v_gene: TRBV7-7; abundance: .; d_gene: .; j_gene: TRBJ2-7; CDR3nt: TGTGCCAGCAGTCTCGGGTCTACCTACGAGCAGTACTTC; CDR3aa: CASSLGSTYEQYF
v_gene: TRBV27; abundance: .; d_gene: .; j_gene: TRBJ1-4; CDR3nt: TGTGCCAGCAGTTCCGCTTCAGGGTTTCGCGAAAAACTGTTTTTT; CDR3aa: CASSSASGFREKLFF
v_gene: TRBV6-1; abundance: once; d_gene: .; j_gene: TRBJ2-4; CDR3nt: TGTGCCAGCAGTGAAGTTTTGGGCCATGCCAAAAACATTCAGTACTTC; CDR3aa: CASSEVLGHAKNIQYF
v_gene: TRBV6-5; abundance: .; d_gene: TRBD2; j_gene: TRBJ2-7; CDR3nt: TGTGCCAGCAGGTCCGGGACTAGCGGATTTTACGAGCAGTACTTC; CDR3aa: CASRSGTSGFYEQYF
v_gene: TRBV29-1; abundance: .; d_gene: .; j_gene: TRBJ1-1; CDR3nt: TGCAGCGTTGTTGACTCTATGAACACTGAAGCTTTCTTT; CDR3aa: CSVVDSMNTEAFF
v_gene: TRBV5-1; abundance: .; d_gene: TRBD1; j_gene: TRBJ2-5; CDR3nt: TGCGCCAGCAGCTGGCCGGGGACAGACCTCCTCCAAGAGACCCAGTACTTC; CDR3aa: CASSWPGTDLLQETQYF
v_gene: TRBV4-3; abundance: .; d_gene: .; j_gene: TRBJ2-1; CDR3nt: TGCGCCAGCAGCCAAGATGCGACACCCGCCTACAATGAGCAGTTCTTC; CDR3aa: CASSQDATPAYNEQFF
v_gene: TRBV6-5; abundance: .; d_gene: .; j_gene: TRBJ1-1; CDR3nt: TGTGCCAGCAGTTGGAATACAGCAAACACTGAAGCTTTCTTT; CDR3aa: CASSWNTANTEAFF
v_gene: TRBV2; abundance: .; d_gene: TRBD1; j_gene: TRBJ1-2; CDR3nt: TGTGCCAGCAGTGTGGACAGGATTGGCTACACCTTC; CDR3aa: CASSVDRIGYTF
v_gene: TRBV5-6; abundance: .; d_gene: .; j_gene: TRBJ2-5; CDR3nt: TGTGCCAGCAGCTACCGGGACACCTTTTTGTTGGTGGAGACCCAGTACTTC; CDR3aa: CASSYRDTFLLVETQYF
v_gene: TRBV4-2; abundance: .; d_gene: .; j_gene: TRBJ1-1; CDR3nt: TGTGCCAGCAGCCAAGAAGAAGGGGTGGACACTGAAGCTTTCTTT; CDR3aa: CASSQEEGVDTEAFF
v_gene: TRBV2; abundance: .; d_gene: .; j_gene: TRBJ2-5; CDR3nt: TGTGCCAGCAGAGTTCTAGGAGGAGGTGGAGAGACCCAGTACTTC; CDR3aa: CASRVLGGGGETQYF
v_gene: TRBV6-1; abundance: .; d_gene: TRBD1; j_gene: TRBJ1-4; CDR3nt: TGTGCCAGCAGTGGGGGACAGGGGTATGAAAAACTGTTTTTT; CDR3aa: CASSGGQGYEKLFF
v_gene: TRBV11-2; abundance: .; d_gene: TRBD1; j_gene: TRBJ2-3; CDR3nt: TGTGCCAGCAGCACCGGACAGGGGGATACGCAGTATTTT; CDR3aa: CASSTGQGDTQYF
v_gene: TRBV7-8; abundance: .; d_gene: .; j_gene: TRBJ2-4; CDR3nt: TGTGCCAGCAGCTTAGCTGGGGAGAGGGGGGGATCCAAAAACATTCAGTACTTC; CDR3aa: CASSLAGERGGSKNIQYF
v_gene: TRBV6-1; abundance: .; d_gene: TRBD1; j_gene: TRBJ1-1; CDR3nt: TGTGCCAGCAGTGACCCTGGACAGGGTTACACTGAAGCTTTCTTT; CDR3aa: CASSDPGQGYTEAFF
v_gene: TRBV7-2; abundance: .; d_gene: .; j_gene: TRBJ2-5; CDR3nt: TGTGCCAGCAGCTTAGAACCGGGGTCAGTGACCCAGTACTTC; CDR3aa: CASSLEPGSVTQYF
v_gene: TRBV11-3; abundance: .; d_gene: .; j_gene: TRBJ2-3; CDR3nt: TGTGCCAGCAGCTTAATCAGCGGCCCCTCGACAGATACGCAGTATTTT; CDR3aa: CASSLISGPSTDTQYF
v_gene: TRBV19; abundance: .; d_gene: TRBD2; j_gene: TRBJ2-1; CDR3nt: TGTGCCAGTAGTGCCGGGACTAGCTCCTACAATGAGCAGTTCTTC; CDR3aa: CASSAGTSSYNEQFF
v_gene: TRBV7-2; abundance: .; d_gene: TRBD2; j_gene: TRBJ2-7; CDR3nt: TGTGCCAGCAGCTCAGGACTAGCGGGGGCCTTATCCTACGAGCAGTACTTC; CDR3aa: CASSSGLAGALSYEQYF
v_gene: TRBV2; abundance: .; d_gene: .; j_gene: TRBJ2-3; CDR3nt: TGTGCCAGCACCGAAGTAGCAGATACGCAGTATTTT; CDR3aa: CASTEVADTQYF
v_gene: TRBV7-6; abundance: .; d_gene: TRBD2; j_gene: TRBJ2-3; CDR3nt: TGTGCCAGCAGCTTCAGCTTGACTAGCGGAGCTAGCACAGATACGCAGTATTTT; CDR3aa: CASSFSLTSGASTDTQYF
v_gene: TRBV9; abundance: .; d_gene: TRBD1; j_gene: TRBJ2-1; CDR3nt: TGTGCCAGCAGCCAAATAAGGGGACAGTTGTTCTTC; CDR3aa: CASSQIRGQLFF